This TCR beta chain is drawn from a study of blood T cell repertoires in COVID-19. Whole-study context: Samples taken during acute and convalescent COVID-19 were collected in the United States, Italy and Spain. In each case, the material was cDNA or gDNA derived from T cells, B-cell-depleted T cells, or PBMCs.

Germline CDR1 and CDR2: SGHAT and FQNNGV. V shed 2 bases and J shed 4 bases, with 17 bases lying between them. The CDR3 is 16 residues long. Original handling: It was from reference gene primer amplification that nucleated cell counts were estimated. The protocol was immunoSEQ multiplex PCR, while the TCRdb copy is restricted to in-frame clones and leaves out a portion. V and J calls and clone size are given by that table; D and trimming were obtained from the DNA. The sample consists of 200,000 to 300,000 clones, around 80% of them appearing once. Sequencing was performed on peripheral blood. The TCR was taken from an elderly woman with acute or convalescent COVID-19. This chain connects TRBV11-2 to TRBJ1-2; D possibly corresponds to TRBD1 (5 bases). Written as DNA, the CDR3 is TGTGCCAGCAGCTTATCCCTAACCCAGGGCAGCTATGGCTACACCTTC. Its translation: CASSLSLTQGSYGYTF.